The present T cell receptor beta chain was sequenced within a study of Ad26.COV2.S vaccination and SARS-CoV-2 variants. This CDR3 region has 16 residues. CDR1 and CDR2 from the germline V gene are SGHAT and FQNNGV. V shed 5 bases and J shed 0 bases, with 15 bases lying between them. Repertoires were generated with immunoSEQ multiplex PCR, while TCRdb's copy carries only in-frame clones and drops some. The sample shows hundreds of thousands of clones, 90% to 95% of them seen only once. The genes are TRBV11-2 and TRBJ2-3; maybe TRBD1 (7 bases). The source material was peripheral blood, sampled after recovery from COVID-19. The receptor was derived from a human donor who had recovered from COVID-19. CDR3 region: CASSLLEGASTDTQYF. CDR3 DNA sequence: TGTGCCAGCAGCCTGTTGGAGGGGGCTAGCACAGATACGCAGTATTTT.